What follows describes a single TCR beta chain. The antigen remains undetermined. CDR3 length equals 13 residues. Germline loops: CDR1 KGHSH, CDR2 LQKENI. V lost 3 bases and J lost 8, with 10 bases in between. Using immunoSEQ multiplex PCR, the repertoire was profiled, and TCRdb retains in-frame clones only, with some absent. The sample carries 100,000 to 150,000 clones, over 90% recorded once. The source of the sample is a study of T cell responses to AZD1222 COVID-19 vaccine. Whole-study results and caveats: White British donors predominated, females outnumbered males, and clonal diversity was possibly underestimated. Breadth and depth of Spike-specific TCRs rose after two AZD1222 doses. Repertoire samples came only from after the peak T cell response.

The gene calls are TRBV18 and TRBJ1-4; no reliable D call. The sequencing used peripheral blood, collected on day 0 of AZD1222 vaccination. This receptor was taken from an adult in good health. The CDR3 DNA follows: TGTGCCAGCTCACCGGTGTATTCCGAAAAACTGTTTTTT. Translated, it gives CASSPVYSEKLFF.